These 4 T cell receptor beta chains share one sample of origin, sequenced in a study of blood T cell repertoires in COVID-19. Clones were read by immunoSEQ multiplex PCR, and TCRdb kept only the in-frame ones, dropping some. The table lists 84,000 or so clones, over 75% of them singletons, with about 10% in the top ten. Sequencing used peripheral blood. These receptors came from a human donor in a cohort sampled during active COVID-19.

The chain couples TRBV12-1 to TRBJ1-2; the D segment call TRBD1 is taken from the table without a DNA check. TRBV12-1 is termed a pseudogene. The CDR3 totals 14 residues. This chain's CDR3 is CASSFEQGVYGYTF. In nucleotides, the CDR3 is TGTGCCAGCAGCTTTGAACAGGGCGTCTATGGCTACACCTTC.

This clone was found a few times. The CDR3, as DNA: TGCGCCAGCAGCCTTGTGGGACAGGGCGTAGGTGGCGAGCAGTACTTC. Protein: CASSLVGQGVGGEQYF. V gene TRBV5-1 combines with J gene TRBJ2-7, with TRBD1 matching 9 bases. Germline-derived CDR1 and CDR2 are SGHRS and YFSETQ. CDR3 length equals 16 residues. Trimming took 4 bases from V and 6 from J; bases not matched to a gene: 14.

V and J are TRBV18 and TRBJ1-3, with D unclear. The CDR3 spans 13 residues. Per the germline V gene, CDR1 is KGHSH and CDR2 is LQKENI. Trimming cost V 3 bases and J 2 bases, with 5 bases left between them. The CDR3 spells CASSPQTGNTIYF. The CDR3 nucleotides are TGTGCCAGCTCACCTCAGACTGGAAACACCATATATTTT.

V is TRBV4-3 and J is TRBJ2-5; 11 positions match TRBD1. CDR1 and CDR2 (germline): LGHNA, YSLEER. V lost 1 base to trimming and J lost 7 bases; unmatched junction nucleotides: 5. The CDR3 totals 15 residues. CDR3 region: CASSQGTGGVGTQYF. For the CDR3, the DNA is TGCGCCAGCAGCCAAGGGACAGGGGGCGTCGGGACCCAGTACTTC.